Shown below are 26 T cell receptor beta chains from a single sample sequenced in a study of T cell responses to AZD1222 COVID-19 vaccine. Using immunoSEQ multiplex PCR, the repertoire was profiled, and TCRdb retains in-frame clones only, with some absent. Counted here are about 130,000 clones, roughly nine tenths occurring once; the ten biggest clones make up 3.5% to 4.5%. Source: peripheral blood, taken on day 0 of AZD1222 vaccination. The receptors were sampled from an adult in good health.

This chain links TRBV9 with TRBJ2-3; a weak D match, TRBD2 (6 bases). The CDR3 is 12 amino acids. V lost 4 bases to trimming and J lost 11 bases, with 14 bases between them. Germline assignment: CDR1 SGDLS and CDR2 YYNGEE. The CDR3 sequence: CASSSGTSWQYF. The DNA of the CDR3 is TGTGCCAGCAGCTCCGGGACTTCGTGGCAGTATTTT.

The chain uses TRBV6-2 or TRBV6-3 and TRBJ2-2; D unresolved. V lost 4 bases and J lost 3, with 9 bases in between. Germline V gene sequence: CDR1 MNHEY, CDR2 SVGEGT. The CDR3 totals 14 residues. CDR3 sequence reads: CASSSGSYTGELFF. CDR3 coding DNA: TGTGCCAGCAGTTCTGGCAGCTACACCGGGGAGCTGTTTTTT.

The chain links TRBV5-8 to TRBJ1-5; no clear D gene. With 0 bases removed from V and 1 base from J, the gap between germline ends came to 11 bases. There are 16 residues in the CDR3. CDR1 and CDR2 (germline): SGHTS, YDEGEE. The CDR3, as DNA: TGTGCCAGCAGCTTGGGGCGACTGGGGAGCAATCAGCCCCAGCATTTT. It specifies CASSLGRLGSNQPQHF.

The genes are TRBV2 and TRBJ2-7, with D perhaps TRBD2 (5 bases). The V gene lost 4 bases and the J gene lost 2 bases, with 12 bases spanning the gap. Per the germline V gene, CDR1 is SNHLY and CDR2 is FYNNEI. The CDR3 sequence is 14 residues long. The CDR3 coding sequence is TGTGCCAGCAGTGTCGGACTTGCAACCTACGAGCAGTACTTC. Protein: CASSVGLATYEQYF.

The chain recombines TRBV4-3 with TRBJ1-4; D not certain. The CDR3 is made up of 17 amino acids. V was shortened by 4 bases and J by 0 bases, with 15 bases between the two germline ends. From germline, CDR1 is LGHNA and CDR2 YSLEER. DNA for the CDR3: TGCGCCAGCAGCCCCGGGAGTAAAGGAGCAACTAATGAAAAACTGTTTTTT. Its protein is CASSPGSKGATNEKLFF.

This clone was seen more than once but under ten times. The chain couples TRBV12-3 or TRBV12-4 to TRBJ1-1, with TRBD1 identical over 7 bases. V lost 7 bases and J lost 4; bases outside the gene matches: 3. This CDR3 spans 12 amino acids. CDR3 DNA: TGTGCCAGCACCCGACAGGGCACTGAAGCTTTCTTT. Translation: CASTRQGTEAFF.

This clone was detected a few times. The CDR3 protein is CASSPFGRKDQYF. The CDR3 DNA is TGCGCCAGCAGCCCGTTCGGGAGGAAGGATCAGTACTTC. The V and J genes are TRBV4-1 and TRBJ2-4; TRBD2 aligns across 7 bases. The CDR3 runs 13 residues. J gave up 12 bases and V 4 bases, and 9 bases lay outside the gene matches. CDR1 and CDR2 (germline): MGHRA, YSYEKL.

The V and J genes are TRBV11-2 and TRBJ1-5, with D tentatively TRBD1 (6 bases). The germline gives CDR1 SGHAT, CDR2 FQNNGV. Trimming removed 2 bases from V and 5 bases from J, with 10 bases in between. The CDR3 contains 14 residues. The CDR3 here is CASSLSGDHQPQHF. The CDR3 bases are TGTGCCAGCAGCTTATCAGGGGATCATCAGCCCCAGCATTTT.

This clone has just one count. The CDR3 spells CASSLAVAGEQFF. CDR3 sequence (DNA): TGTGCCAGCAGCTTAGCCGTAGCGGGGGAGCAGTTCTTC. This chain connects TRBV11-3 to TRBJ2-1, with 8 bases matching TRBD2. Losses at the gene ends were 1 base for V and 10 bases for J; bases not matched to a gene: 3. Germline V gene data show CDR1 as SGHNT and CDR2 as YENEEA. This CDR3 comprises 13 residues.

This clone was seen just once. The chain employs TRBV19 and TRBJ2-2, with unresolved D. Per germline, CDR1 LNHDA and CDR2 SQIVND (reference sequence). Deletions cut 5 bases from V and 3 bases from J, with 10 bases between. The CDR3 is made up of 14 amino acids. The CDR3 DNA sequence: TGTGCCAGTAGTCCCCCGGTGGACACCGGGGAGCTGTTTTTT. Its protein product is CASSPPVDTGELFF.

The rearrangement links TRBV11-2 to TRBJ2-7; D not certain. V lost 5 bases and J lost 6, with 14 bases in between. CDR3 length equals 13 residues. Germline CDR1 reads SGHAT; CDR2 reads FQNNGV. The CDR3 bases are TGTGCCAGCAGCCCAAATGGAGCTGGCGAGCAGTACTTC. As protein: CASSPNGAGEQYF.

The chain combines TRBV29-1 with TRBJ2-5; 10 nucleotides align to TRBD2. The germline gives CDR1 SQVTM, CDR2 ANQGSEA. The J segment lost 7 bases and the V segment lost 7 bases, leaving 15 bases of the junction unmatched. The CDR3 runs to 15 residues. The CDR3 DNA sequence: TGCAGCGCTTCCAATAGCGGGGGGTTAGGCGGGACCCAGTACTTC. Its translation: CSASNSGGLGGTQYF.

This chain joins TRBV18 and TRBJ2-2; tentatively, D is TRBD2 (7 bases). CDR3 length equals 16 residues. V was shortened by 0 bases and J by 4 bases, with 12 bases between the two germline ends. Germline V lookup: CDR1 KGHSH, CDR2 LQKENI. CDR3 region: CASSPPGGQTTGELFF. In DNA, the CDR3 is TGTGCCAGCTCACCACCGGGGGGGCAGACCACCGGGGAGCTGTTTTTT.

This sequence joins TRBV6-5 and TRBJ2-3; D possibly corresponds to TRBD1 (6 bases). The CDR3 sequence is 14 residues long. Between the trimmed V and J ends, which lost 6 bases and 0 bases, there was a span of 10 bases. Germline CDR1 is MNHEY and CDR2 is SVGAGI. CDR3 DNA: TGTGCCAGCAGACCGGGACAAAGCACAGATACGCAGTATTTT. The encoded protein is CASRPGQSTDTQYF.

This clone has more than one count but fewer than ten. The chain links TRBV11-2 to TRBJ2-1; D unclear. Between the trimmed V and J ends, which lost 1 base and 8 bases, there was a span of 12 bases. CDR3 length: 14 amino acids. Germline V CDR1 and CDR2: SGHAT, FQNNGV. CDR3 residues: CASSLVLSVDEQFF. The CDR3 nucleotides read TGTGCCAGCAGCTTAGTACTCTCCGTCGATGAGCAGTTCTTC.

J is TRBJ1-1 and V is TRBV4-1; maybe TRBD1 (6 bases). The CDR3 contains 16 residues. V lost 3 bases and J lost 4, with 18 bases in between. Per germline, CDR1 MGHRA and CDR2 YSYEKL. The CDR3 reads CASSHELGQLGTEAFF. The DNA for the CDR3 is TGCGCCAGCAGCCATGAATTAGGACAGTTAGGCACTGAAGCTTTCTTT.

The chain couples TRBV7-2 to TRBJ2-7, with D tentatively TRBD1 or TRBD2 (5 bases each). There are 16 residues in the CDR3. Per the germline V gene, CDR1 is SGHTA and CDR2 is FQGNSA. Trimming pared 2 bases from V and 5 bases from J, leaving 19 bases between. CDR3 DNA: TGTGCCAGCAGCTTACCCTTAGTGGGACGTAGAAACGAGCAGTACTTC. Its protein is CASSLPLVGRRNEQYF. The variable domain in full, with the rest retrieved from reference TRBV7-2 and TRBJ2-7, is GAGVSQSPSNKVTEKGKDVELRCDPISGHTALYWYRQSLGQGLEFLIYFQGNSAPDKSGLPSDRFSAERTGGSVSTLTIQRTQQEDSAVYLCASSLPLVGRRNEQYFGPGTRLTVT.

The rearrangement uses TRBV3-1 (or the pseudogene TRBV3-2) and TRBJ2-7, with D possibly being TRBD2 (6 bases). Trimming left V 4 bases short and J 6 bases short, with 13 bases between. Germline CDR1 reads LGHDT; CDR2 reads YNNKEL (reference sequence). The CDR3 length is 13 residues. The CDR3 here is CASSLGTLGEQYF. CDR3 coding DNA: TGTGCCAGCAGCCTCGGGACTCTGGGCGAGCAGTACTTC.

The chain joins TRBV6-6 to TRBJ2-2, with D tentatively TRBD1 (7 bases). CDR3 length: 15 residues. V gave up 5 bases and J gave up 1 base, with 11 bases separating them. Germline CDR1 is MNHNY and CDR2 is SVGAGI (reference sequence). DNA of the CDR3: TGTGCCAGCAGTCTGCAGGGGGGGAACACCGGGGAGCTGTTTTTT. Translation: CASSLQGGNTGELFF.

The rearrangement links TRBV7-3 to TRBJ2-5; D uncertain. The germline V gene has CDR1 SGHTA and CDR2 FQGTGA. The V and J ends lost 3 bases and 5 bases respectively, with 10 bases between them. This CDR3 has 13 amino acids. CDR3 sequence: CASSFLSGETQYF. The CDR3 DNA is TGTGCCAGCAGCTTTCTCTCTGGGGAGACCCAGTACTTC. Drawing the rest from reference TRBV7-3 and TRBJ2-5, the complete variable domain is GAGVSQTPSNKVTEKGKYVELRCDPISGHTALYWYRQSLGQGPEFLIYFQGTGAADDSGLPNDRFFAVRPEGSVSTLKIQRTERGDSAVYLCASSFLSGETQYFGPGTRLLVL.

CDR3 nucleotides: TGTGCCAGCAGCTTAGGGGGGGACAGGGTCAACACTGAAGCTTTCTTT. This codes for CASSLGGDRVNTEAFF. This chain joins TRBV9 and TRBJ1-1; TRBD1 matches 9 bases. V lost 4 bases to trimming and J lost 2 bases; unmatched junction nucleotides: 9. Germline CDR1 is SGDLS and CDR2 is YYNGEE. The CDR3 has 16 amino acids.

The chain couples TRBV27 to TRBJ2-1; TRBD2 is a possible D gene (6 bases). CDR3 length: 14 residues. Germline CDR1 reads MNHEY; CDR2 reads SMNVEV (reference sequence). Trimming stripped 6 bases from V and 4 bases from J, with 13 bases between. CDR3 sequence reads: CASSLLARYNEQFF. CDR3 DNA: TGTGCCAGCAGCCTCCTAGCGCGGTACAATGAGCAGTTCTTC.

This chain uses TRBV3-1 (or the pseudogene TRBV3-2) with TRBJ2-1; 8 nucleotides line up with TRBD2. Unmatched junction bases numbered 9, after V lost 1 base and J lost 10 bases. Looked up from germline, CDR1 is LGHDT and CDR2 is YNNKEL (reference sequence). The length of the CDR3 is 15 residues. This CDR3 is CASSQGPFGGGEQFF. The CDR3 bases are TGTGCCAGCAGCCAAGGCCCCTTCGGGGGGGGAGAGCAGTTCTTC.

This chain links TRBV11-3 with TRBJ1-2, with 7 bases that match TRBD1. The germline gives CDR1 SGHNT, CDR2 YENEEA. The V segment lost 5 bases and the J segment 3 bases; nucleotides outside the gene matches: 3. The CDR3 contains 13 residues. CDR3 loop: CASSLGQDYGYTF. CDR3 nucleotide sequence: TGTGCCAGCAGCCTCGGACAGGACTATGGCTACACCTTC.

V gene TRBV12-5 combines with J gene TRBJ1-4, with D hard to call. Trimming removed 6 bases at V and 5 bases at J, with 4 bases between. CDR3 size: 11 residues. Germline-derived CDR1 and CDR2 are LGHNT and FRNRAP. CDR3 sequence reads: CASGLNEKLFF. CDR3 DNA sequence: TGTGCTAGTGGGCTGAATGAAAAACTGTTTTTT.

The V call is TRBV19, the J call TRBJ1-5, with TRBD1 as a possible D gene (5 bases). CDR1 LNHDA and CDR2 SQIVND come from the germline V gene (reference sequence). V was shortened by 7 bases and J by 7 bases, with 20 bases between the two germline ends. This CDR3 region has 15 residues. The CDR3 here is CASTWSRDPHQPQHF. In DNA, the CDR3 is TGTGCCAGTACCTGGAGCAGGGACCCCCACCAGCCCCAGCATTTT.